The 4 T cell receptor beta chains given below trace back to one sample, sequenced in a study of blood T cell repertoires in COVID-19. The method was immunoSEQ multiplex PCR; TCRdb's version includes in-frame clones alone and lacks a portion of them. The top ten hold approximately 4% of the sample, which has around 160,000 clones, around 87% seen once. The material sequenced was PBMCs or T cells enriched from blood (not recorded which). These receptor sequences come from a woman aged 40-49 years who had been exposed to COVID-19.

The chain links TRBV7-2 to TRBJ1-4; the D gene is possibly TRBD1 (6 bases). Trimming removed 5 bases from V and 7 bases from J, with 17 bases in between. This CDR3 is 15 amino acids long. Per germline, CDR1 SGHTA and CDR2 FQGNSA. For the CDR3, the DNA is TGTGCCAGCAGCATAGTACAGGGCGGTGGTGAAAAACTGTTTTTT. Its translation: CASSIVQGGGEKLFF. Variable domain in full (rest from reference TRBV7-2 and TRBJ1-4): GAGVSQSPSNKVTEKGKDVELRCDPISGHTALYWYRQSLGQGLEFLIYFQGNSAPDKSGLPSDRFSAERTGGSVSTLTIQRTQQEDSAVYLCASSIVQGGGEKLFFGSGTQLSVL.

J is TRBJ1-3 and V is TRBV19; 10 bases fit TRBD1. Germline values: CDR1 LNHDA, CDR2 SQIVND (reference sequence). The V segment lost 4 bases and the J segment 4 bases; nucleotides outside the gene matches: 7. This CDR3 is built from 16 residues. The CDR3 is CASSNPGTGVGNTIYF. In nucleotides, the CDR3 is TGTGCCAGTAGTAACCCTGGGACAGGGGTCGGAAACACCATATATTTT.

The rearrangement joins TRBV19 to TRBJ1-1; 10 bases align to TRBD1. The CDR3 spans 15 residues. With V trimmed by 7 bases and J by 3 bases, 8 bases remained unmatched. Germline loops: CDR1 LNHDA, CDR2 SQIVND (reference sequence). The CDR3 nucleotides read TGTGCCAGTAAGACAGGGGGCTATATGTACACTGAAGCTTTCTTT. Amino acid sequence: CASKTGGYMYTEAFF.

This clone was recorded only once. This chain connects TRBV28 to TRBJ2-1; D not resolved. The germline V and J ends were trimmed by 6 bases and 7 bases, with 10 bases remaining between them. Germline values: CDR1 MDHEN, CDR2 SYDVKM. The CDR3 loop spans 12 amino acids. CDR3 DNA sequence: TGTGCCAGCAGAGACGCCGGGAATGAGCAGTTCTTC. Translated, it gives CASRDAGNEQFF. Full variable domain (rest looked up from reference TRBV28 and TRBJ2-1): DVKVTQSSRYLVKRTGEKVFLECVQDMDHENMFWYRQDPGLGLRLIYFSYDVKMKEKGDIPEGYSVSREKKERFSLILESASTNQTSMYLCASRDAGNEQFFGPGTRLTVL.